The present T cell receptor beta chain was sequenced within a study of PD-L1 blockade in urothelial cancer. Whole-study findings and limits: Below-median pretreatment blood TCR clonality was associated with improved progression-free and overall survival.

Pretreatment sampling and on-treatment sampling together yielded between 1 and 8 samples for each patient. The protocol was immunoSEQ multiplex PCR, while the TCRdb copy is restricted to in-frame clones and leaves out a portion. The data show 70,000 to 90,000 clones, around 76% seen once. A single count supports this clone. What it recognizes is unknown. V was clipped by 6 bases and J by 1 base, with 15 bases between them. The CDR3 contains 14 residues. Germline CDR1 SQVTM, CDR2 ANQGSEA. This chain links TRBV29-1 with TRBJ1-1; unclear D gene. This sequence was found in a man aged 70 or older with urothelial cancer. Specimen: PBMCs, collected around atezolizumab (anti-PD-L1) treatment. CDR3 protein: CSVAISGENTEAFF. The CDR3 DNA reads TGCAGCGTCGCCATCTCCGGGGAGAACACTGAAGCTTTCTTT.